This T cell receptor beta chain derives from a study of neurological immune-mediated disorders. TCRdb fed the 5' RACE reads into MiXCR, producing one record per CDR3 protein. This table holds 65,000 to 80,000 distinct CDR3 sequences, 15% to 20% found once. This clonotype came up many times. J gave up 3 bases and V 3 bases, and 10 bases lay outside the gene matches. The CDR3 length is 17 residues. Germline CDR1 reads SGHRS; CDR2 reads YFSETQ. The rearrangement uses TRBV5-1 and TRBJ2-3, with 10 positions matching TRBD1. Sequenced input: PBMCs. This clonotype was sampled from a middle-aged woman in good health. In nucleotides, the CDR3 is TGCGCCAGCAGCTCGCCCGACAGGGGGCTCCTAACAGATACGCAGTATTTT. Translation: CASSSPDRGLLTDTQYF. The full variable domain, completed using reference TRBV5-1 and TRBJ2-3, is KAGVTQTPRYLIKTRGQQVTLSCSPISGHRSVSWYQQTPGQGLQFLFEYFSETQRNKGNFPGRFSGRQFSNSRSEMNVSTLELGDSALYLCASSSPDRGLLTDTQYFGPGTRLTVL.